These T cell receptor beta chains were read from a single sample in a study of OX40 agonist ivuxolimab in advanced cancers. The assay was immunoSEQ multiplex PCR, and TCRdb's table has in-frame clones only and misses some. The sample has roughly 56,000 clones, 84% seen once. The starting material was CD4+ or CD8+ T cells sorted from blood, obtained in a trial of the OX40 agonist ivuxolimab. The origin of the receptors is an adult with an advanced solid tumor such as melanoma, head and neck, liver or kidney cancer. The CDR3 runs from the conserved cysteine through the conserved F or W. D genes are given only for firm matches. Only part of the rows carry a size: once, few, many, or a class if the clone is expanded.

j_call | v_call | d_call | clone_size | cdr3_aa | cdr3_nt
TRBJ1-3 | TRBV7-9 | - | - | CASSLNLQGSGNTIYF | TGTGCCAGCAGCTTAAATTTACAGGGTTCTGGAAACACCATATATTTT
TRBJ2-1 | TRBV18 | - | - | CASSPYSYSGERNEQFF | TGTGCCAGCTCACCCTACTCCTACTCCGGGGAGAGGAATGAGCAGTTCTTC
TRBJ2-7 | TRBV5-1 | TRBD2 | - | CASSLVLAGDYEQYF | TGCGCCAGCAGCTTGGTGCTAGCGGGAGACTACGAGCAGTACTTC
TRBJ1-5 | TRBV6-6 | - | - | CASSRGGNQPQHF | TGTGCCAGCAGCCGGGGGGGCAATCAGCCCCAGCATTTT
TRBJ1-4 | TRBV19 | - | once | CASSKQASTNEKLFF | TGTGCCAGTAGTAAACAGGCCTCAACTAATGAAAAACTGTTTTTT
TRBJ1-1 | TRBV7-3 | TRBD1 | - | CASSLMEGAPAFF | TGTGCCAGCAGCTTAATGGAGGGGGCTCCGGCTTTCTTT
TRBJ2-1 | TRBV2 | - | - | CASNPGSYNEQFF | TGTGCCAGCAACCCGGGCTCCTACAATGAGCAGTTCTTC
TRBJ1-2 | TRBV11-2 | TRBD1 | - | CASSLGGTAGRGYTF | TGTGCCAGCAGCTTAGGCGGGACAGCCGGACGGGGCTACACCTTC
TRBJ1-6 | TRBV5-8 | TRBD1 | - | CASSIGQENSPLHF | TGTGCCAGCAGCATTGGACAGGAAAATTCACCCCTCCACTTT
TRBJ1-3 | TRBV2 | - | - | CASSAGPGNTIYF | TGTGCCAGCAGTGCGGGGCCCGGAAACACCATATATTTT
TRBJ2-3 | TRBV7-9 | TRBD1 | - | CASSSGTGVTDTQYF | TGTGCCAGCAGCTCCGGGACAGGGGTCACAGATACGCAGTATTTT
TRBJ1-1 | TRBV5-6 | - | - | CASIPLGEKGVNTEAFF | TGTGCCAGCATCCCTCTGGGTGAGAAGGGGGTGAACACTGAAGCTTTCTTT
TRBJ2-1 | TRBV19 | - | - | CASSIGAPPYNEQFF | TGTGCCAGTAGTATTGGGGCACCTCCCTACAATGAGCAGTTCTTC
TRBJ2-3 | TRBV9 | TRBD2 | - | CASNPSGRSDTQYF | TGTGCCAGCAATCCTAGCGGGAGATCAGATACGCAGTATTTT
TRBJ2-2 | TRBV7-2 | - | - | CASSLAPIANTGELFF | TGTGCCAGCAGCTTAGCCCCTATCGCGAACACCGGGGAGCTGTTTTTT
TRBJ2-5 | TRBV2 | - | - | CASSEALQGRETQYF | TGTGCCAGCAGTGAAGCGCTACAGGGAAGGGAGACCCAGTACTTC
TRBJ2-7 | TRBV6-6 | TRBD1 | - | CASSYERDREQYF | TGTGCCAGCAGTTACGAAAGGGACAGGGAACAGTACTTC
TRBJ2-1 | TRBV5-4 | TRBD2 | - | CASSRDYRRGNEQFF | TGTGCCAGCAGCCGGGACTACAGGCGGGGCAATGAGCAGTTCTTC
TRBJ2-3 | TRBV10-3 | - | - | CAISEKGEGEDTQYF | TGTGCCATCAGTGAAAAGGGCGAGGGTGAAGATACGCAGTATTTT
TRBJ2-5 | TRBV5-1 | - | - | CASSLGEAETQYF | TGCGCCAGCAGCTTGGGGGAGGCGGAGACCCAGTACTTC
TRBJ2-7 | TRBV6-1 | - | - | CASSELPGSYEQYF | TGTGCCAGCAGTGAACTCCCAGGGAGCTACGAGCAGTACTTC
TRBJ2-5 | TRBV21-1 | - | - | CASSKVLGQHQETQYF | TGTGCCAGCAGCAAAGTCCTGGGACAGCACCAAGAGACCCAGTACTTC
TRBJ1-2 | TRBV19 | - | - | CASSPVPGGYTF | TGTGCCAGTAGTCCCGTCCCCGGTGGCTACACCTTC
TRBJ2-7 | TRBV6-1 | TRBD1 | - | CASSRDRKSSYEQYF | TGTGCCAGCAGCCGGGACAGAAAGAGCTCCTACGAGCAGTACTTC
TRBJ1-2 | TRBV6-1 | - | - | CASSEVADYGYTF | TGTGCCAGCAGTGAGGTGGCAGATTATGGCTACACCTTC
TRBJ2-7 | TRBV28 | - | - | CASSPPDRPYEQYF | TGTGCCAGCAGTCCCCCGGACCGTCCCTACGAGCAGTACTTC
TRBJ1-5 | TRBV28 | TRBD1 | - | CASSFAGTGIDQPQHF | TGTGCCAGCAGTTTCGCCGGGACAGGGATTGATCAGCCCCAGCATTTT
TRBJ2-1 | TRBV11-1 | TRBD2 | - | CASSGRGGRSYNEQFF | TGTGCCAGCAGTGGCCGGGGGGGCCGCTCCTACAATGAGCAGTTCTTC
TRBJ2-1 | TRBV7-6 | TRBD2 | - | CASSLGMGTSGRTWNEQFF | TGTGCCAGCAGCTTAGGTATGGGGACTAGCGGGAGGACGTGGAATGAGCAGTTCTTC
TRBJ1-2 | TRBV28 | TRBD1 | - | CASSSGTDGYTF | TGTGCCAGCAGTTCCGGGACAGATGGCTACACCTTC
TRBJ2-2 | TRBV11-2 | - | - | CASSLELGYGRELFF | TGTGCCAGCAGCTTAGAACTTGGGTACGGGAGGGAGCTGTTTTTT
TRBJ2-7 | TRBV28 | - | - | CASSPPLASYEQYF | TGTGCCAGCAGCCCCCCCCTAGCGTCCTACGAGCAGTACTTC
TRBJ1-3 | TRBV18 | - | - | CASSPVSGNTIYF | TGTGCCAGCTCACCGGTCAGCGGAAACACCATATATTTT
TRBJ2-7 | TRBV11-2 | TRBD2 | - | CASSSGGGVAQYF | TGTGCCAGCAGCTCGGGAGGAGGCGTTGCGCAGTACTTC
TRBJ2-5 | TRBV28 | TRBD2 | - | CASQVAGGRVETQYF | TGTGCCAGTCAGGTAGCGGGAGGCCGGGTGGAGACCCAGTACTTC
TRBJ2-5 | TRBV4-1 | - | once | CASSQGTGERETQYF | TGCGCCAGCAGCCAAGGAACGGGGGAGAGGGAGACCCAGTACTTC
TRBJ1-1 | TRBV7-9 | - | - | CASSGSGAMAFF | TGTGCCAGCAGCGGCTCAGGGGCGATGGCTTTCTTT
TRBJ2-3 | TRBV10-3 | TRBD2 | - | CAISGTSGAYTDTQYF | TGTGCCATCAGTGGGACTAGCGGGGCCTACACAGATACGCAGTATTTT
TRBJ2-3 | TRBV7-9 | - | - | CASSFAAVLGTDTQYF | TGTGCCAGCAGCTTCGCCGCTGTGTTAGGCACAGATACGCAGTATTTT
TRBJ2-2 | TRBV7-9 | - | - | CASSSSDTGELFF | TGTGCCAGCAGCTCTAGCGACACCGGGGAGCTGTTTTTT
TRBJ2-5 | TRBV19 | - | once | CASSRWGTQYF | TGTGCCAGTAGTAGATGGGGGACCCAGTACTTC
TRBJ2-3 | TRBV6-6 | TRBD2 | - | CASRRTSGFGTDTQYF | TGTGCCAGCAGGAGGACTAGCGGATTTGGCACAGATACGCAGTATTTT
TRBJ2-1 | TRBV5-4 | TRBD1 | - | CASSWTGLDNEQFF | TGTGCCAGCAGCTGGACAGGGTTGGACAATGAGCAGTTCTTC
TRBJ2-3 | TRBV19 | - | - | CASSDRVGPYDTQYF | TGTGCCAGTAGTGACCGGGTCGGACCTTACGATACGCAGTATTTT
TRBJ1-2 | TRBV19 | TRBD1 | few | CASTQDRGPGYGYTF | TGTGCCAGTACCCAGGACAGGGGGCCGGGCTATGGCTACACCTTC
TRBJ1-1 | TRBV27 | - | - | CASSSEFQGGNTEAFF | TGTGCCAGCAGTTCAGAGTTCCAGGGCGGGAACACTGAAGCTTTCTTT
TRBJ2-3 | TRBV6-1 | - | - | CASNLPNPDTQYF | TGTGCCAGCAACCTACCCAACCCCGATACGCAGTATTTT
TRBJ2-2 | TRBV28 | TRBD1 | - | CASRPGQLVTGELFF | TGTGCCAGCAGGCCGGGACAGTTAGTTACCGGGGAGTTGTTTTTT
TRBJ2-1 | TRBV7-3 | TRBD2 | - | CASSSIGGAYNEQFF | TGTGCCAGCAGCTCTATCGGGGGGGCCTACAATGAGCAGTTCTTC